The source of this T cell receptor (beta chain) is a study of PD-L1 blockade in urothelial cancer. Study context: Patients' prior chemotherapy regimens numbered 0 to 3. Researchers looked at the blood 3 weeks (second dose) and 6 weeks after treatment began. Study-level points and caveats: Patients with below-median pretreatment blood clonality survived longer.

Time point specified: pretreatment peripheral blood. Points on this clone: The antigen is unknown.

PCRs each included synthetic TCR analog templates spiked in. Using immunoSEQ multiplex PCR, the repertoire was profiled, and TCRdb retains in-frame clones only, with some absent. The sample records 30,000 to 40,000 clones, about nine tenths being singletons. The TCR originated in a woman aged 55-70 years with urothelial cancer. The sample was PBMCs, taken around atezolizumab (anti-PD-L1) treatment.

Here the CDR3 DNA reads TGTGCCAGCAGCCCGCTGGGACTAGCGGGAGGCCCGAGTTGGGAGCAGTTCTTC. It specifies CASSPLGLAGGPSWEQFF. The gene calls are TRBV7-4 and TRBJ2-1; 15 positions match TRBD2. The CDR3 consists of 18 residues. Unmatched junction bases numbered 15, after V lost 5 bases and J lost 10 bases. CDR1 and CDR2 (germline): SGHVT, SQSDAQ.